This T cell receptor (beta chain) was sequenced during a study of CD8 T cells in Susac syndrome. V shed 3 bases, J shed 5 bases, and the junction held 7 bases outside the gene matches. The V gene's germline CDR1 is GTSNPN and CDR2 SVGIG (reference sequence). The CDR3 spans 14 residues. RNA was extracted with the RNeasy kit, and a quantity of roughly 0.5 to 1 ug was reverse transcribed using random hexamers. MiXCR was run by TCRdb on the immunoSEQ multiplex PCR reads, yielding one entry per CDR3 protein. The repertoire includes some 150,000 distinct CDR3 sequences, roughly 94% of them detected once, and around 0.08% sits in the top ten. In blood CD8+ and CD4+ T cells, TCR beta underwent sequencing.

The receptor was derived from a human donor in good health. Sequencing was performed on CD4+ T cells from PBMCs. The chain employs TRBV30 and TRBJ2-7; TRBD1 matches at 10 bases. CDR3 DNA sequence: TGTGCCTGGAGCCGACAGGGGGCGGGCAACGAGCAGTACTTC. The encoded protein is CAWSRQGAGNEQYF.